Listed here are 4 T cell receptor beta chains from one sample, sequenced in a study of kidney transplant recipient with SARS-CoV-2 infection (dated by TCRdb to about 2021). The time point label corresponds to: pre-pandemic baseline sample and day 111 after first positive SARS-CoV-2 test. The reads were generated on an Illumina MiSeq. TCRdb ran its own pipeline on the public reads, namely fastp trimming at Q25 and MiXCR clone calling, and kept in-frame beta chains. Each CDR3 protein appears once, grouped with its most common genes and DNA. A total of approximately 250,000 distinct CDR3 sequences appear in this sample, roughly 26% of them only once. The ten most abundant clones make up about 7% of the sample. Sequences were derived from a blood sample, sampled at baseline and between days 110 and 120 from a kidney transplant recipient. These receptor sequences come from a male patient between 25 and 39 years old who had COVID-19 and was a kidney transplant recipient. Following a transplant, some T lymphocytes may have been derived from the graft donor.

This clonotype appeared many times. The chain employs TRBV6-5 and TRBJ2-1; tentative D call: TRBD1 (5 bases). The ends were cut back, 2 bases at V and 2 bases at J, with 7 bases in the middle. The CDR3 is 14 residues long. Germline V CDR1 and CDR2: MNHEY, SVGAGI. The CDR3 region has the DNA TGTGCCAGCAGTTACCAGGGCCCCTACAATGAGCAGTTCTTC. Translated: CASSYQGPYNEQFF.

The chain joins TRBV16 to TRBJ1-2; D not resolved. Per the germline V gene, CDR1 is KGHSY and CDR2 is FQNENV. This CDR3 has 17 residues. The V end was cut by 5 bases, the J end by 4 bases, with 23 bases between. CDR3 DNA sequence: TGTGCCAGCAGCGTGAACACGGTCGTTAGAAAGACCTATGGCTACACCTTC. Its protein is CASSVNTVVRKTYGYTF.

Details on this clonotype: Being one base from a much bigger clone, this may be a read error. This chain links TRBV10-1 with TRBJ2-1; TRBD2 agrees at 10 bases. Germline V lookup: CDR1 WNHNN, CDR2 SYGVQD (reference sequence). There are 16 residues in the CDR3. The CDR3 region has the DNA TGCGCCAGCAGTGCTAGCGGGAGTCCGTCCTACAATGAGCAGTCCTTC. Amino acid sequence: CASSASGSPSYNEQSF.

This clonotype was counted many times. The rearrangement uses TRBV5-4 and TRBJ2-2, with TRBD1 matching over 7 bases. After removal of 1 base from V and 5 bases from J, the junction contained 8 bases not matched to a gene. Per the germline V gene, CDR1 is SGHNT and CDR2 is YYREEE (reference sequence). The CDR3 consists of 16 residues. CDR3 amino acids: CASSLKSRGSTGELFF. CDR3 DNA: TGTGCCAGCAGCTTGAAAAGCAGGGGGTCGACCGGGGAGCTGTTTTTT.